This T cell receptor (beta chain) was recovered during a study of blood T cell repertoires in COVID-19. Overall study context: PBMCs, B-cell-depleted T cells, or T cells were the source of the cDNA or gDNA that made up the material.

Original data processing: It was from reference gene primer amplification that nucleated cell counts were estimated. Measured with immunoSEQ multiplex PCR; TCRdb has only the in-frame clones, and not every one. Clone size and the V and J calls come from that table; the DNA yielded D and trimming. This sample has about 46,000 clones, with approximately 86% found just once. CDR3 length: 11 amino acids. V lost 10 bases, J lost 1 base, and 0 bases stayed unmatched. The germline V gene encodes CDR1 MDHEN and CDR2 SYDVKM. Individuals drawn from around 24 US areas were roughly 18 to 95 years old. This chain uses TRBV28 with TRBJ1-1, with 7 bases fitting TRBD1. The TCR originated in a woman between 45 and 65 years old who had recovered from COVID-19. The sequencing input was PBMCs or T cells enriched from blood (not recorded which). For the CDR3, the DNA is TGTGCCACAGGGGGGAACACTGAAGCTTTCTTT. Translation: CATGGNTEAFF.